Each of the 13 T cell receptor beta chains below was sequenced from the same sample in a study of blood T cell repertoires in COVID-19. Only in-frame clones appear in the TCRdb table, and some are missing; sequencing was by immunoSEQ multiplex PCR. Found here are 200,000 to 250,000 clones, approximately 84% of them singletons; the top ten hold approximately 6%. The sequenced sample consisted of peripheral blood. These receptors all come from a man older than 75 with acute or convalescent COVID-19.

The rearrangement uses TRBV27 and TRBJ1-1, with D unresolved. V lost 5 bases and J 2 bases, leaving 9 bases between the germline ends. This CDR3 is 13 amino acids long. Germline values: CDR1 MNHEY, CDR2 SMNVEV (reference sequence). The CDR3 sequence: CASSVGRNTEAFF. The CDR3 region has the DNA TGTGCCAGCAGTGTCGGGAGAAACACTGAAGCTTTCTTT.

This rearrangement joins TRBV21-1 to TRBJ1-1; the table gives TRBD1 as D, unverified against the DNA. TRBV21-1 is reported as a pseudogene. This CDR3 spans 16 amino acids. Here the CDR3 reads CASSKEAGGWNTEAFF. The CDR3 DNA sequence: TGTGCCAGCAGCAAAGAGGCAGGGGGCTGGAACACTGAAGCTTTCTTT.

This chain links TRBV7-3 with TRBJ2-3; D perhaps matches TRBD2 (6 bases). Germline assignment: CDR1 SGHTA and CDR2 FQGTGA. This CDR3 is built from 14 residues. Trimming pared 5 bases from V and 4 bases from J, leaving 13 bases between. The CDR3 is CASSIGGVADTQYF. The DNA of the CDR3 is TGTGCCAGCAGCATAGGAGGGGTCGCAGATACGCAGTATTTT. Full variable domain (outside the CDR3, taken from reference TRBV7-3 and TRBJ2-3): GAGVSQTPSNKVTEKGKYVELRCDPISGHTALYWYRQSLGQGPEFLIYFQGTGAADDSGLPNDRFFAVRPEGSVSTLKIQRTERGDSAVYLCASSIGGVADTQYFGPGTRLTVL.

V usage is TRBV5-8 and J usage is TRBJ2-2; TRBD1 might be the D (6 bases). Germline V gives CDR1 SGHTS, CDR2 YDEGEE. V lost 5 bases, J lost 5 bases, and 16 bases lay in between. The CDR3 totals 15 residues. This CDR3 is CASRRRTGLTGELFF. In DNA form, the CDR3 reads TGTGCCAGCAGACGGAGAACAGGGTTAACCGGGGAGCTGTTTTTT.

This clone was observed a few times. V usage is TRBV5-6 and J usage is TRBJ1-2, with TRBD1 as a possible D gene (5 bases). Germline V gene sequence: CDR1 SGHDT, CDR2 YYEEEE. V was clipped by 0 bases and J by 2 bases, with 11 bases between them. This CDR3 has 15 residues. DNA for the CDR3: TGTGCCAGCAGCTTGGAGCCAGGGTCGAACTATGGCTACACCTTC. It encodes CASSLEPGSNYGYTF.

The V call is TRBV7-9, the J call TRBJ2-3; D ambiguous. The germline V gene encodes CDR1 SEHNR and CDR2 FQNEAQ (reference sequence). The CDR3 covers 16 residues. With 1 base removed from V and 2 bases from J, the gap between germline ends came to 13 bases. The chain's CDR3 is CASSLVVASDTDTQYF. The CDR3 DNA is TGTGCCAGCAGCTTAGTGGTGGCCTCCGACACAGATACGCAGTATTTT.

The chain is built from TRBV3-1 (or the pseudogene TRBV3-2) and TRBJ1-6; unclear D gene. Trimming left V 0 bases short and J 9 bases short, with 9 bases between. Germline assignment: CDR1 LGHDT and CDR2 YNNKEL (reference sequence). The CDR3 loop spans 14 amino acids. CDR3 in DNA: TGTGCCAGCAGCCAAGATCAGTTCCGTTCACCCCTCCACTTT. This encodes CASSQDQFRSPLHF.

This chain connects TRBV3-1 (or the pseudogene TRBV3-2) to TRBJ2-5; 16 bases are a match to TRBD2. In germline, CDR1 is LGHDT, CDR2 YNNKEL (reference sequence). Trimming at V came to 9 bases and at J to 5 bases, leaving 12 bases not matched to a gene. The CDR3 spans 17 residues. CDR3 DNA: TGTGCCAGTCTCGGGACTAGCGGGAGGGCCGGTCGGGAGACCCAGTACTTC. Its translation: CASLGTSGRAGRETQYF.

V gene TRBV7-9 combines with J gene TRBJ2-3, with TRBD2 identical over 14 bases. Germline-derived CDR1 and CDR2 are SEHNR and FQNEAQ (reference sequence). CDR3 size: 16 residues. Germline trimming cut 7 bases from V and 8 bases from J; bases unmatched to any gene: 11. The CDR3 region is CASNRPGLAGDGTQYF. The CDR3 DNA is TGTGCCAGCAACCGACCGGGACTAGCGGGAGACGGTACGCAGTATTTT.

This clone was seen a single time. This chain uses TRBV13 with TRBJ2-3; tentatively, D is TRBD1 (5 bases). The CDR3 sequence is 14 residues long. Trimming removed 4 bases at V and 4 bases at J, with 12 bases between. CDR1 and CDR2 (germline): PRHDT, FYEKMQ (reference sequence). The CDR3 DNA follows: TGTGCCAGCAGCTCCCAGGGTCGCGCAGATACGCAGTATTTT. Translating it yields CASSSQGRADTQYF.

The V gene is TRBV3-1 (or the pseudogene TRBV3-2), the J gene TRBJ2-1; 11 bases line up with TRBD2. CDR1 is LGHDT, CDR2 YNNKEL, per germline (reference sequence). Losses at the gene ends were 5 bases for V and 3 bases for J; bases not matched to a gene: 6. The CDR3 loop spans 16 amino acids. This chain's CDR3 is CASSTRLAGNYNEQFF. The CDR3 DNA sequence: TGTGCCAGCAGCACGCGACTAGCGGGGAACTACAATGAGCAGTTCTTC.

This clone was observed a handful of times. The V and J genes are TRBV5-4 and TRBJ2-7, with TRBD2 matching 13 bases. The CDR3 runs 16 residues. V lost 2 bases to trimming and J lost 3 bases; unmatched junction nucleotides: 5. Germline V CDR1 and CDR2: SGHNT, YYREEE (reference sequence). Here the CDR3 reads CASSFGLAGVIYEQYF. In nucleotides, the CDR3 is TGTGCCAGCAGCTTCGGACTAGCGGGAGTCATCTACGAGCAGTACTTC.

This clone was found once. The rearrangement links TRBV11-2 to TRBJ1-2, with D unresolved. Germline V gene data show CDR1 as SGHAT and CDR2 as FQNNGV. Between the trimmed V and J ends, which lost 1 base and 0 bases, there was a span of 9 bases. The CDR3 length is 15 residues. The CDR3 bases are TGTGCCAGCAGCTTAGGGGCCAGCTCTAACTATGGCTACACCTTC. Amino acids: CASSLGASSNYGYTF.